This T cell receptor (beta chain) was captured by sequencing in a study of blood T cell repertoires in COVID-19. Sequencing used immunoSEQ multiplex PCR; TCRdb keeps in-frame clones, though not all of them. The data contain approximately 63,000 clones, roughly 91% of them singletons. Germline trimming cut 0 bases from V and 5 bases from J; bases unmatched to any gene: 4. CDR3 length: 16 amino acids. This sequence originates from a human donor in a cohort sampled during active COVID-19. The chain carries TRBV23-1 and TRBJ2-1, with TRBD1 matching 10 bases. TRBV23-1 is an ORF, with its function uncertain. The sequencing input was peripheral blood. The CDR3 bases are TGCGCCAGCAGTCAATCAGGGACAGGGGCTAACAATGAGCAGTTCTTC. Protein sequence: CASSQSGTGANNEQFF.